This T cell receptor beta chain derives from a study of T cell responses to AZD1222 COVID-19 vaccine. Deletions cut 4 bases from V and 0 bases from J, with 1 base between. The germline gives CDR1 KGHSH, CDR2 LQKENI. There are 12 residues in the CDR3. TCRdb's table, derived via immunoSEQ multiplex PCR, lists solely in-frame clones and lacks some. This table has approximately 60,000 clones, roughly 84% appearing once. Of note for this clone: Its antigen is not identified.

Study-level points and caveats: Most donors were white British, females outnumbered males, and clonal diversity was possibly underestimated. It was only 6 or 7 AZD1222 recipients who were seropositive at baseline.

The sequence was collected from an adult in good health. This material consisted of peripheral blood, taken on day 0 of AZD1222 vaccination. The chain carries TRBV18 and TRBJ1-5, with no clear D. CDR3: CASSHSNQPQHF. The CDR3 coding sequence is TGTGCCAGCTCACATAGCAATCAGCCCCAGCATTTT. Full variable domain (outside the CDR3, taken from reference TRBV18 and TRBJ1-5): NAGVMQNPRHLVRRRGQEARLRCSPMKGHSHVYWYRQLPEEGLKFMVYLQKENIIDESGMPKERFSAEFPKEGPSILRIQQVVRGDSAAYFCASSHSNQPQHFGDGTRLSIL.